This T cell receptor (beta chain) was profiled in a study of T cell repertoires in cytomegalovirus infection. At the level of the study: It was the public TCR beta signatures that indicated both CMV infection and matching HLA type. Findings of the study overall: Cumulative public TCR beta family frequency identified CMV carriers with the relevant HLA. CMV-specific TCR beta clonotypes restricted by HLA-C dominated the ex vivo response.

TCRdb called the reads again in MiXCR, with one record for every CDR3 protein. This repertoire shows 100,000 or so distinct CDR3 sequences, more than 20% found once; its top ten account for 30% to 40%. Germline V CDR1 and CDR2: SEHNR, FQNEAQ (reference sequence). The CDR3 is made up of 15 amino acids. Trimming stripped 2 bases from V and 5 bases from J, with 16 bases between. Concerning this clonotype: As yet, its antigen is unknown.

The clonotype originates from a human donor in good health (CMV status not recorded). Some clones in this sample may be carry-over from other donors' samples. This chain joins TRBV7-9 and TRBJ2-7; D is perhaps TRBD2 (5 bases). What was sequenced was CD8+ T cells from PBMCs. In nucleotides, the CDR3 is TGTGCCAGCAGCTTACACACTTCACGGGATAACGAGCAGTACTTC. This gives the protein CASSLHTSRDNEQYF.